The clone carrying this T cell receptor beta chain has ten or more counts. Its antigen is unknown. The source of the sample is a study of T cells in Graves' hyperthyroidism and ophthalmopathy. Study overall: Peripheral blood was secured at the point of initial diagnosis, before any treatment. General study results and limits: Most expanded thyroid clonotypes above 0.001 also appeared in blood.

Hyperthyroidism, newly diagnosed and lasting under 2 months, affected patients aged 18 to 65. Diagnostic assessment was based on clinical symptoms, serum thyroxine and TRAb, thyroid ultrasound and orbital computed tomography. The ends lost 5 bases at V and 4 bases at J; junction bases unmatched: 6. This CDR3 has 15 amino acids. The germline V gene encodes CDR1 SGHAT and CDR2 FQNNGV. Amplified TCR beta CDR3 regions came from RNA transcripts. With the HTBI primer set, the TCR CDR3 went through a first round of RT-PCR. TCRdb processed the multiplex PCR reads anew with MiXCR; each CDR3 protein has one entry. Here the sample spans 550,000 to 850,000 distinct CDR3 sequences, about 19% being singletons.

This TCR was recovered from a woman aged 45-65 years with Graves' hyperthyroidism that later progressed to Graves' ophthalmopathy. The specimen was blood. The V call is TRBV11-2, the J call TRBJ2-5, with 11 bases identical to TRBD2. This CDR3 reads CASSLTSGGRETQYF. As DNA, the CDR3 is TGTGCCAGCAGCCTTACTAGCGGGGGACGAGAGACCCAGTACTTC.